This is a list of T cell receptor beta chains from one sample in a study of identical twins. TCRdb fed the 5' RACE reads into MiXCR, producing one record per CDR3 protein. The sample records some 320,000 distinct CDR3 sequences, more than 9% being singletons. This sample was shared with a second study, whose subject was yellow fever vaccine responses in identical twins.

Sequencing was performed on CD8+ T cells sorted from blood. Source of these receptors: a young woman in good health. Each CDR3 is given with its conserved first and last residue. D genes are given only for firm matches. Where a row states a size, it is once, few, many or the class of an expanded clone; other rows omit it.

clone size: many; D gene: .; J gene: TRBJ1-6; V gene: TRBV28; CDR3 protein: CASSGPGTSGNSPLHF; CDR3 DNA: TGTGCCAGCAGTGGACCGGGAACCTCGGGAAATTCACCCCTCCACTTT
clone size: few; D gene: .; J gene: TRBJ2-1; V gene: TRBV20-1; CDR3 protein: CSATSPGAGHDEQFF; CDR3 DNA: TGCAGTGCTACCTCCCCCGGGGCGGGACACGATGAGCAGTTCTTC
clone size: .; D gene: .; J gene: TRBJ2-7; V gene: TRBV9; CDR3 protein: CASSAGHLSYEQYF; CDR3 DNA: TGTGCCAGCAGCGCGGGACACCTATCCTACGAGCAGTACTTC
clone size: .; D gene: .; J gene: TRBJ2-7; V gene: TRBV7-6; CDR3 protein: CASSLGGPSREQYF; CDR3 DNA: TGTGCCAGCAGCTTAGGAGGGCCCTCGCGCGAGCAGTACTTC
clone size: .; D gene: .; J gene: TRBJ2-6; V gene: TRBV9; CDR3 protein: CASSDTLYSGANVLTF; CDR3 DNA: TGTGCCAGCAGCGACACGCTCTACTCTGGGGCCAACGTCCTGACTTTC
clone size: .; D gene: TRBD2; J gene: TRBJ2-3; V gene: TRBV5-6; CDR3 protein: CASSGLDTDTQYF; CDR3 DNA: TGTGCCAGCAGCGGACTAGATACGGATACGCAGTATTTT
clone size: .; D gene: TRBD2; J gene: TRBJ2-1; V gene: TRBV5-5; CDR3 protein: CASSPGLAYRNEQFF; CDR3 DNA: TGTGCCAGCAGCCCCGGACTAGCGTATCGGAATGAGCAGTTCTTC
clone size: .; D gene: TRBD1; J gene: TRBJ2-1; V gene: TRBV7-6; CDR3 protein: CASSTRDREFVNEQFF; CDR3 DNA: TGTGCCAGCAGCACCCGGGACAGGGAATTTGTAAATGAGCAGTTCTTC
clone size: few; D gene: .; J gene: TRBJ2-2; V gene: TRBV27; CDR3 protein: CASSPGTQLGELFF; CDR3 DNA: TGTGCCAGCAGTCCCGGGACCCAACTCGGGGAGCTGTTTTTT
clone size: few; D gene: TRBD2; J gene: TRBJ2-2; V gene: TRBV6-5; CDR3 protein: CASSYSRGRASGELFF; CDR3 DNA: TGTGCCAGCAGTTACTCTCGCGGGAGGGCCTCCGGGGAGCTGTTTTTT
clone size: .; D gene: .; J gene: TRBJ1-5; V gene: TRBV20-1; CDR3 protein: CSARGWDSSNQPQHF; CDR3 DNA: TGCAGTGCTAGGGGATGGGATAGTAGCAATCAGCCCCAGCATTTT
clone size: many; D gene: .; J gene: TRBJ1-2; V gene: TRBV5-1; CDR3 protein: CASSFNGGSYGYTF; CDR3 DNA: TGCGCCAGCAGCTTCAATGGTGGCAGCTATGGCTACACCTTC
clone size: few; D gene: .; J gene: TRBJ1-5; V gene: TRBV10-3; CDR3 protein: CASTAGASNQPQHF; CDR3 DNA: TGTGCCAGCACGGCGGGGGCTAGCAATCAGCCCCAGCATTTT
clone size: few; D gene: TRBD2; J gene: TRBJ2-2; V gene: TRBV7-9; CDR3 protein: CASSQGLAGNTGELFF; CDR3 DNA: TGTGCCAGCAGCCAGGGACTAGCGGGCAACACCGGGGAGCTGTTTTTT
clone size: .; D gene: .; J gene: TRBJ1-5; V gene: TRBV7-8; CDR3 protein: CASSLDVRDKAQHF; CDR3 DNA: TGTGCCAGCAGCTTAGATGTTCGGGACAAGGCCCAGCATTTT
clone size: .; D gene: .; J gene: TRBJ2-3; V gene: TRBV20-1; CDR3 protein: CSARDMARDTQYF; CDR3 DNA: TGCAGTGCTAGAGATATGGCCCGTGATACGCAGTATTTT
clone size: .; D gene: .; J gene: TRBJ2-5; V gene: TRBV2; CDR3 protein: CASTPAGENEETQYF; CDR3 DNA: TGTGCCAGCACCCCGGCAGGGGAAAACGAAGAGACCCAGTACTTC
clone size: .; D gene: .; J gene: TRBJ1-2; V gene: TRBV24-1; CDR3 protein: CATSDSDSNYGYTF; CDR3 DNA: TGTGCCACCAGTGATTCGGACAGTAACTATGGCTACACCTTC
clone size: few; D gene: .; J gene: TRBJ2-2; V gene: TRBV24-1; CDR3 protein: CATKHWDTGELFF; CDR3 DNA: TGTGCCACCAAACACTGGGACACCGGGGAGCTGTTTTTT
clone size: few; D gene: TRBD2; J gene: TRBJ2-1; V gene: TRBV28; CDR3 protein: CASSPVPLLAGVRDNEQFF; CDR3 DNA: TGTGCCAGCAGTCCCGTCCCCCTACTAGCGGGAGTTCGGGACAATGAGCAGTTCTTC
clone size: .; D gene: .; J gene: TRBJ2-5; V gene: TRBV7-9; CDR3 protein: CASRSSGGALETQYF; CDR3 DNA: TGTGCCAGCAGGAGCTCAGGGGGGGCCCTGGAGACCCAGTACTTC
clone size: few; D gene: TRBD1; J gene: TRBJ2-7; V gene: TRBV7-3; CDR3 protein: CASSLRGGTGTFYEQYF; CDR3 DNA: TGTGCCAGCAGCTTAAGAGGGGGGACAGGTACCTTCTACGAGCAGTACTTC
clone size: few; D gene: .; J gene: TRBJ1-6; V gene: TRBV4-1; CDR3 protein: CASSPSEALGSPLHF; CDR3 DNA: TGCGCCAGCAGCCCCTCTGAGGCCCTAGGTTCACCCCTCCACTTT
clone size: many; D gene: .; J gene: TRBJ2-5; V gene: TRBV12-3/TRBV12-4; CDR3 protein: CASNGGWAQETQYF; CDR3 DNA: TGTGCCAGCAACGGTGGGTGGGCACAAGAGACCCAGTACTTC
clone size: .; D gene: TRBD2; J gene: TRBJ2-3; V gene: TRBV7-9; CDR3 protein: CASSESSGAQAGTQYF; CDR3 DNA: TGTGCCAGCAGCGAATCTAGCGGGGCCCAAGCGGGTACGCAGTATTTT
clone size: many; D gene: .; J gene: TRBJ1-2; V gene: TRBV4-1; CDR3 protein: CASGSGVRYGYTF; CDR3 DNA: TGCGCCAGCGGCTCCGGGGTACGGTATGGCTACACCTTC
clone size: few; D gene: .; J gene: TRBJ2-2; V gene: TRBV6-5; CDR3 protein: CASSYGLPVGVNTGELFF; CDR3 DNA: TGTGCCAGCAGTTACGGGCTACCCGTCGGGGTAAACACCGGGGAGCTGTTTTTT
clone size: .; D gene: .; J gene: TRBJ1-1; V gene: TRBV4-2; CDR3 protein: CASSQRQMNTEAFF; CDR3 DNA: TGTGCCAGCAGCCAACGACAAATGAACACTGAAGCTTTCTTT